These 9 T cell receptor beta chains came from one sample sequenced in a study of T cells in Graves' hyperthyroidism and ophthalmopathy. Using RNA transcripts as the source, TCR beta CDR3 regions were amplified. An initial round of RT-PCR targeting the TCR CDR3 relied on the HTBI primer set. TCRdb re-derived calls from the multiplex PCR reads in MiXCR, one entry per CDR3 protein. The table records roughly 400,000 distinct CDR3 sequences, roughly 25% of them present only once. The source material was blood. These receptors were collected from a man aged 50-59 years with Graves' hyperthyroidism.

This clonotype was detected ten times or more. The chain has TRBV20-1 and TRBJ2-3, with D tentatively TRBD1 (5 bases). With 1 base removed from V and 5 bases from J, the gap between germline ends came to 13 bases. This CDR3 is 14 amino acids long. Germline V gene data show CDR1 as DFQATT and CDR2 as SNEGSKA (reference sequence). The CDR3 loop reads CSARGGEIGDTQYF. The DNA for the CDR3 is TGCAGTGCTAGAGGGGGCGAGATAGGAGATACGCAGTATTTT.

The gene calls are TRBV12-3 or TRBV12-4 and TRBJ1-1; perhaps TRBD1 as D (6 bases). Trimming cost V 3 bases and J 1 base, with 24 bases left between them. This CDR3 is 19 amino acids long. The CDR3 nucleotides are TGTGCCAGCAGTTTTAGGGCCATAACCCAGGGACACCCGAACACTGAAGCTTTCTTT. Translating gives CASSFRAITQGHPNTEAFF.

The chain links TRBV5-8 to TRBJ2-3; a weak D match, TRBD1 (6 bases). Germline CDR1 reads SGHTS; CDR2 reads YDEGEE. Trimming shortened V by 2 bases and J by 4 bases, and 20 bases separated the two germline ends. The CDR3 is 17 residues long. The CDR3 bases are TGTGCCAGCAGCTTCGGAGGAACAGGGTGGTTGGCAGATACGCAGTATTTT. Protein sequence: CASSFGGTGWLADTQYF.

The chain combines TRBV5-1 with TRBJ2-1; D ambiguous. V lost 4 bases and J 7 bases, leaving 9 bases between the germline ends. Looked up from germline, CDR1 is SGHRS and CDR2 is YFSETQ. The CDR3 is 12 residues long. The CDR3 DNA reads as TGCGCCAGCAGCCCTATACTAAATGAGCAGTTCTTC. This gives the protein CASSPILNEQFF.

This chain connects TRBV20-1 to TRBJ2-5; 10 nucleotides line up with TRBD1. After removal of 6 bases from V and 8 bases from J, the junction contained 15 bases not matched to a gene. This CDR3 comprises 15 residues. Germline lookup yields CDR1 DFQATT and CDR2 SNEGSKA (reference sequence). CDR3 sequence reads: CSAAARWGQGITQYF. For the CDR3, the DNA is TGCAGTGCCGCCGCACGATGGGGACAGGGGATCACCCAGTACTTC.

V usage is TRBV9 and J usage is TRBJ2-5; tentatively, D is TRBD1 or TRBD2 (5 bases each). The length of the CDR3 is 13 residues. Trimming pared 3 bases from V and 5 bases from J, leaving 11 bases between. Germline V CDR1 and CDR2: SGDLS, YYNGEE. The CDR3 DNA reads TGTGCCAGCAGCGGATCTGAGGGGGAGACCCAGTACTTC. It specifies CASSGSEGETQYF.

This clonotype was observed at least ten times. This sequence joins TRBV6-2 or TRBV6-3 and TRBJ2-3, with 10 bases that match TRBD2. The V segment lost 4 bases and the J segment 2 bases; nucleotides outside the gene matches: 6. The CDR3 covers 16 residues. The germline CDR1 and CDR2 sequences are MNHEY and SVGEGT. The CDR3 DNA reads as TGTGCCAGCAGTTTTCGACTAGCGGGTTCCACAGATACGCAGTATTTT. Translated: CASSFRLAGSTDTQYF.

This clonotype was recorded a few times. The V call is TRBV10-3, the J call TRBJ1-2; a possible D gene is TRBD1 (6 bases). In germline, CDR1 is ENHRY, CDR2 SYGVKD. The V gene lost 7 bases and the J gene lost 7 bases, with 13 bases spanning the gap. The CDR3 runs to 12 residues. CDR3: CAITENRAGYTF. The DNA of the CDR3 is TGTGCCATCACCGAGAACAGGGCTGGCTACACCTTC.

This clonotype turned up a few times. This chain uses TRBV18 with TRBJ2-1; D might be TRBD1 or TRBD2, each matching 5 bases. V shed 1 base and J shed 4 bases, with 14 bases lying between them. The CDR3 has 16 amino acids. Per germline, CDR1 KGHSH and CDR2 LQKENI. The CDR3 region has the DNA TGTGCCAGCTCACCACTCGGACGGGACCTTTACAATGAGCAGTTCTTC. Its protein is CASSPLGRDLYNEQFF.